The T cell receptor (beta chain) described here comes from a study of CD8 T cells in Susac syndrome. The authors negatively isolated CD8+ and CD4+ T cells and FACS-enriched TEMRA cells. V was cut by 3 bases and J by 0 bases, with 21 bases left in between. Per germline, CDR1 MGHDK and CDR2 SYGVNS. This CDR3 has 18 amino acids. It was with random hexamers that 0.5 to 1 ug RNA was reverse transcribed. Using its own MiXCR run on the immunoSEQ multiplex PCR reads, TCRdb lists one record per CDR3 protein. The table lists over 300,000 distinct CDR3 sequences, about 91% of them singletons. The genes are TRBV25-1 and TRBJ2-7; a possible D gene is TRBD2 (5 bases). This clonotype was sampled from a human donor with multiple sclerosis. Material: CD4+ T cells from PBMCs. The CDR3 region has the DNA TGTGCCAGCAGTGACAAGCGGAAAACGGGCTTGAGCTCCTACGAGCAGTACTTC. Its protein is CASSDKRKTGLSSYEQYF.